This entry lists 14 T cell receptor beta chains sequenced from one sample in a study of Graves' ophthalmopathy and Graves' hyperthyroidism. Amplification targeted the TCR beta CDR3 regions, with RNA transcripts as the source material. First-round RT-PCR with HTBI primers preceded a second-round multiplex PCR. MiXCR, run by TCRdb on the multiplex PCR reads, gives a single entry per CDR3 protein. This table has hundreds of thousands of distinct CDR3 sequences, 22% appearing once. Sequencing input: peripheral blood. The origin of the receptors is a woman in her late teens or twenties with stable Graves' hyperthyroidism. Some clones in this sample may be carry-over from other donors' samples.

Ten or more counts support this clonotype. The V gene is TRBV6-2 or TRBV6-3, the J gene TRBJ1-5; D unclear. This CDR3 is built from 15 residues. V lost 2 bases and J lost 3, with 11 bases in between. From germline, CDR1 is MNHEY and CDR2 SVGEGT. DNA for the CDR3: TGTGCCAGCAGTTACCGCCAACGGGTCAATCAGCCCCAGCATTTT. It specifies CASSYRQRVNQPQHF.

This clonotype was counted ten times or more. This rearrangement joins TRBV6-5 to TRBJ1-1, with a weak D call TRBD1 (6 bases). Germline-derived CDR1 and CDR2 are MNHEY and SVGAGI. The germline V and J ends were trimmed by 7 bases and 5 bases, with 17 bases remaining between them. The CDR3 is 14 residues long. For the CDR3, the DNA is TGTGCCAGCAAGGGGGACGGACGTCTGACTGAAGCTTTCTTT. Residues: CASKGDGRLTEAFF.

The chain joins TRBV6-5 to TRBJ2-7; possible D gene TRBD2, 6 bases. The CDR3 sequence is 14 residues long. Germline V lookup: CDR1 MNHEY, CDR2 SVGAGI. Trimming stripped 2 bases from V and 6 bases from J, with 14 bases between. CDR3 bases: TGTGCCAGCAGTTACACCACCTACGGGAGCGAGCAGTACTTC. Translation gives CASSYTTYGSEQYF.

In regard to this clonotype: A much larger clone differs from this one at a single base, so this may be a read error. The rearrangement uses TRBV19 and TRBJ1-2; TRBD1 matches at 7 bases. The germline V gene encodes CDR1 LNHDA and CDR2 SQIVND (reference sequence). This CDR3 has 13 residues. V dropped 7 bases and J dropped 2; count of bases not matched to a gene: 4. Written as DNA, the CDR3 is TGTGCCAGTAAGACAGGGAGGAACTATGGCTACACCTTC. This encodes CASKTGRNYGYTF.

Concerning this clonotype itself: A read error may produce the germline difference seen at one junction end. The CDR3 here is CASSQDLRGGVRETKYF. For the CDR3, the DNA is TGTGCCAGCAGCCAAGATCTGCGGGGGGGGGTACGAGAGACCAAGTACTTC. The chain recombines TRBV4-2 with TRBJ2-5, with 9 bases aligning to TRBD2. This CDR3 has 17 residues. Germline lookup yields CDR1 LGHNA and CDR2 YNFKEQ.

The CDR3 sequence: CSSGSGVGETQYF. The DNA of the CDR3 is TGCAGTTCTGGGTCAGGGGTCGGGGAGACCCAGTACTTC. The V and J genes are TRBV20-1 and TRBJ2-5; D may be TRBD1 (6 bases). The V end lost 8 bases, the J end lost 5 bases, and 18 bases lay between the germline ends. This CDR3 region has 13 residues. Per the germline V gene, CDR1 is DFQATT and CDR2 is SNEGSKA (reference sequence).

This clonotype showed up many times. This chain joins TRBV19 and TRBJ1-3, with D unclear. CDR3 length equals 16 residues. V was trimmed by 3 bases and J by 4 bases, leaving 16 bases between them. Germline CDR1 and CDR2: LNHDA and SQIVND (reference sequence). CDR3 region: CASSIVGWGDGNTIYF. The CDR3 DNA reads as TGTGCCAGTAGTATCGTCGGCTGGGGAGACGGAAACACCATATATTTT.

This clonotype was observed many times. The chain couples TRBV27 to TRBJ2-7, with D perhaps matching TRBD1 (5 bases). Per germline, CDR1 MNHEY and CDR2 SMNVEV (reference sequence). The CDR3 sequence is 14 residues long. V dropped 2 bases and J dropped 3 bases, with 11 bases sitting between them. CDR3 sequence (DNA): TGTGCCAGCAGTTTAGCGGACACCCTCTACGAGCAGTACTTC. Translation gives CASSLADTLYEQYF.

This clonotype showed up many times. V usage is TRBV29-1 and J usage is TRBJ1-1, with D perhaps TRBD1 (5 bases). V was shortened by 6 bases and J by 4 bases, with 9 bases between the two germline ends. The CDR3 spans 11 residues. Per the germline V gene, CDR1 is SQVTM and CDR2 is ANQGSEA. This CDR3 is CSVGGTTEAFF. For the CDR3, the DNA is TGCAGCGTCGGGGGGACCACTGAAGCTTTCTTT.

The table lists this clonotype with many counts. This chain connects TRBV6-5 to TRBJ1-5; TRBD1 is a possible D gene (5 bases). The V gene lost 5 bases and the J gene lost 6 bases, with 11 bases spanning the gap. Germline CDR1 MNHEY, CDR2 SVGAGI. This CDR3 has 13 residues. The CDR3 DNA reads as TGTGCCAGCAGTCAGGGCGACGGTCAGCCCCAGCATTTT. Its translation is CASSQGDGQPQHF.

This clonotype was seen a few times. The chain recombines TRBV15 with TRBJ2-7; D may be TRBD2 (6 bases). V was trimmed by 3 bases and J by 1 base, leaving 19 bases between them. Germline loops: CDR1 LNHNV, CDR2 YYDKDF (reference sequence). This CDR3 has 17 residues. The CDR3 DNA is TGTGCCACCAGCAGGGAGGGCCTCGCCTCTTCTTCCTACGAGCAGTACTTC. Its translation: CATSREGLASSSYEQYF. Full variable domain (rest looked up from reference TRBV15 and TRBJ2-7): DAMVIQNPRYQVTQFGKPVTLSCSQTLNHNVMYWYQQKSSQAPKLLFHYYDKDFNNEADTPDNFQSRRPNTSFCFLDIRSPGLGDTAMYLCATSREGLASSSYEQYFGPGTRLTVT.

This clonotype was picked up a small number of times. The chain carries TRBV20-1 and TRBJ1-2, with TRBD1 matching over 7 bases. Germline CDR1 DFQATT, CDR2 SNEGSKA (reference sequence). The CDR3 spans 12 residues. V was pared by 6 bases and J by 3 bases, with 4 bases of the junction left unmatched. The CDR3 protein is CSAGGGYYGYTF. CDR3 sequence (DNA): TGCAGTGCAGGAGGGGGCTACTATGGCTACACCTTC.

The chain couples TRBV30 to TRBJ2-7; 8 bases match TRBD1. The V segment lost 6 bases and the J segment 2 bases; nucleotides outside the gene matches: 6. The CDR3 has 13 amino acids. From germline, CDR1 is GTSNPN and CDR2 SVGIG (reference sequence). The DNA for the CDR3 is TGTGCCTGCATGACAGGGGAGGCCTACGAGCAGTACTTC. Amino acids: CACMTGEAYEQYF.

This clonotype was seen many times. The rearrangement uses TRBV30 and TRBJ1-1, with D unclear. The CDR3 totals 11 residues. In germline, CDR1 is GTSNPN, CDR2 SVGIG (reference sequence). V shed 2 bases and J shed 9 bases, with 10 bases lying between them. The CDR3 loop is CAWSSTSKAFF. The CDR3 DNA reads TGTGCCTGGAGTAGTACCAGCAAAGCTTTCTTT.